This note documents a single TCR beta chain sequence. Data came from immunoSEQ multiplex PCR; TCRdb stores just in-frame clones and leaves some out. The sample lists around 260,000 clones; 90% were seen once. This record belongs to a study of blood T cell repertoires in COVID-19. At the level of the study: The analysed material was cDNA or gDNA that came from T cells, B-cell-depleted T cells, or PBMCs.

Trimming took 5 bases from V and 4 from J; bases not matched to a gene: 7. Germline V gene sequence: CDR1 MNHEY, CDR2 SMNVEV (reference sequence). The CDR3 runs to 15 residues. Clinical history reported by participants formed the basis on which cohorts were assigned. Recovered Cohort 3 donors showed two negative PCRs, clearance, or symptom resolution. The sequenced sample was PBMCs or T cells enriched from blood (not recorded which). The receptor was isolated from a woman aged 25 to 39 who had recovered from COVID-19. The V and J genes are TRBV27 and TRBJ2-7, with 11 nucleotides matching TRBD2. CDR3 amino acids: CASSPKTSGAYEQYF. Written as DNA, the CDR3 is TGTGCCAGCAGTCCAAAGACTAGCGGGGCTTACGAGCAGTACTTC.